This T cell receptor beta chain comes out of a study of blood T cell repertoires in COVID-19. Produced via immunoSEQ multiplex PCR; TCRdb's table is partial and in-frame only. The sample consists of fewer than 200,000 clones, 75% to 90% of them appearing once. This clonotype originated in a woman in her 70s with COVID-19, enrolled during active disease. Sequenced sample: peripheral blood.

CDR3 protein: CASSFPQSGRTADTQYF. CDR3 in DNA: TGTGCCAGCAGTTTCCCCCAGAGCGGGAGAACCGCAGATACGCAGTATTTT. The J gene is TRBJ2-3, the V gene TRBV28, with 8 bases matching TRBD2. Unmatched junction bases numbered 12, after V lost 3 bases and J lost 4 bases. Germline loops: CDR1 MDHEN, CDR2 SYDVKM. This CDR3 spans 17 amino acids.